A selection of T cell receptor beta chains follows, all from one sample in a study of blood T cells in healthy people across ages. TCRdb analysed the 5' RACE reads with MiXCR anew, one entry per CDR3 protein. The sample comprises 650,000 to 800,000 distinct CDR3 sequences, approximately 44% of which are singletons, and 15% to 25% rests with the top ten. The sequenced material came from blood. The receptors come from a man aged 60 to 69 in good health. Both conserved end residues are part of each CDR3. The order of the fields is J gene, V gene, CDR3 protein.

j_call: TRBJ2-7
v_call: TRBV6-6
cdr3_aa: CATGTGYYEQYF

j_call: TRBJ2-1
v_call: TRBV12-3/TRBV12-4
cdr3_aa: CASSPPGASYNEQFF

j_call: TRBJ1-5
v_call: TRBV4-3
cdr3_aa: CASSQGTDRGFGQPQHF

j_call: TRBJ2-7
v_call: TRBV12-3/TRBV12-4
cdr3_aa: CASSLARTAYEQYF

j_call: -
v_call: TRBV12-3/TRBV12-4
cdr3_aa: CASSLAGLQPGETQYF

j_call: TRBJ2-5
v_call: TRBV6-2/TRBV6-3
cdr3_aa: CASSYWTSGGNQETQYF

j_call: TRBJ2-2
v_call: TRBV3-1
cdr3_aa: CASSQGSPGRGTGELFF

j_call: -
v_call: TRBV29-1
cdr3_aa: CSVGLQGYEQYF

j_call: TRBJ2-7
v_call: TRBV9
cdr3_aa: CASSISGFRDHKTRGYNEQYF

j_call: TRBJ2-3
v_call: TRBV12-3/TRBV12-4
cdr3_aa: CANRLITDTQYF

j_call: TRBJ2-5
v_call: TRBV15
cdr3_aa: CATSRMGLAGQETQYF

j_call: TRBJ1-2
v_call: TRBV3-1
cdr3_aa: CASIQALVFGGYTF

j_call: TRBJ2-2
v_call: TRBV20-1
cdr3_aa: CSARFGGETGELFF

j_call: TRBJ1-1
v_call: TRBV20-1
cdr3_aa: CSPGQGNTEAFF

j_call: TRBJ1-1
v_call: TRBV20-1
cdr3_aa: CSARHPGKKDTEAFF

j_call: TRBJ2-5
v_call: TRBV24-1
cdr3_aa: CATGGRVKQETQYF

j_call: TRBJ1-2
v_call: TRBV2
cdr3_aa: CASSEKGVGYGCTF

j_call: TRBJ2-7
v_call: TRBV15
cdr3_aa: CATSSTRGVGNEQYF

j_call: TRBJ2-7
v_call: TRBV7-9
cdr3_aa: CAIRGQRYEQYF

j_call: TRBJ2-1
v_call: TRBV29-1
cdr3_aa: CSGVLPLGQLEQFF

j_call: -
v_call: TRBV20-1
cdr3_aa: CSAYRQGNQETQYF

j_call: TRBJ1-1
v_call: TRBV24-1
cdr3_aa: CATSESGTEAFF

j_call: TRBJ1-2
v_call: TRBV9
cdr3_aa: CASSVAGQGGGYTF

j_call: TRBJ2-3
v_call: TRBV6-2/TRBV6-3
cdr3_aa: CASSSIPGFDTQYF

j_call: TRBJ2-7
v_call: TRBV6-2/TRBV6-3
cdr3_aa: CASSPGSNYEQYF

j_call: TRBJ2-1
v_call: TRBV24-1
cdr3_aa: CATSDENREQFF

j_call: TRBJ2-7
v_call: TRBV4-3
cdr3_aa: CASSQVAQGTYEQYF

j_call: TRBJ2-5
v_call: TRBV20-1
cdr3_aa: CSARDGTSGGETRYF

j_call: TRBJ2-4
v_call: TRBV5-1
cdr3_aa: CASSFDIWNEQYF

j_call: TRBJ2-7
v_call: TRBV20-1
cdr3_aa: CSAGYLQGPRGEQYF

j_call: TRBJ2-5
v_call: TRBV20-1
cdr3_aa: CSANTGGPPLGEQYF

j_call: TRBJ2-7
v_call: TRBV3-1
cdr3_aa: CASRSPPSYEQYF

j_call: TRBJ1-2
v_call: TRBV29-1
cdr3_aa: CSVDVSGQGNYGYTF

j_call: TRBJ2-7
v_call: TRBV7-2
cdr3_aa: CASSNPSTGAQYF

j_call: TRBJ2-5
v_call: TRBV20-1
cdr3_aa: CSARSWVAGAGETQYF

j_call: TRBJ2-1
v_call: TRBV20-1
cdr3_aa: CSAKSGRGDNEQFF

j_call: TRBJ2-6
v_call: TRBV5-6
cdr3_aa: CASSNGTGGSGANVLTF

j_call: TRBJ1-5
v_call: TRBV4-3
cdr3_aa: CASSQDMDQPQHF

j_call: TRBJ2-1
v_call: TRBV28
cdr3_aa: CASSFSGGRSYNEQFF

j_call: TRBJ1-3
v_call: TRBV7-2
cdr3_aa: CASSFRSTGFGNTIYF

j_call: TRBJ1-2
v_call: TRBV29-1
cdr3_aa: CSVETDYGYTF

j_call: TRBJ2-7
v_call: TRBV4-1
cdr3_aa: CASSLRGASDEQYF

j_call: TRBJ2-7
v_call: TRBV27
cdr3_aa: CASSRWGGDEQYF

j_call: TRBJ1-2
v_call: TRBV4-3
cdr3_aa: CASSQDRVQRDGYTF

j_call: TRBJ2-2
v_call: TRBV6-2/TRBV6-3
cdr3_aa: CASSFIKIDSSGKTGELFF

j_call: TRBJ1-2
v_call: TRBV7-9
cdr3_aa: CASSPRIGGYTF

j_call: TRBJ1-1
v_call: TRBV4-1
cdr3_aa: CASSRKANTEAFF